Below are 29 T cell receptor beta chains sequenced from a single sample in a study of regulatory T cells in long-lasting Graves disease. Time point reported: newly diagnosed GD, antithyroid drugs for less than 3 months. Preparation of the TCR library used RNA extracted from PBMCs. Researchers made TCR beta libraries by using iRepertoire HTBI primers and running Arm-PCR on CDR3 regions. TCRdb independently ran MiXCR on the multiplex PCR reads; one entry per CDR3 protein. The table has approximately 540,000 distinct CDR3 sequences, around 12% seen once; the top ten hold roughly 9.3%. These data also formed part of another study, on T cells in Graves' hyperthyroidism and ophthalmopathy.

Sequencing was performed on peripheral blood mononuclear cells (PBMCs), taken at new diagnosis, from a patient treated with antithyroid drugs. These receptor sequences come from a woman aged 25 to 39 with Graves disease.

This clonotype was picked up a small number of times. The chain links TRBV5-6 to TRBJ1-1; 8 nucleotides match TRBD1. The ends lost 2 bases at V and 6 bases at J; junction bases unmatched: 9. Germline V lookup: CDR1 SGHDT, CDR2 YYEEEE. The CDR3 loop spans 15 amino acids. CDR3 nucleotide sequence: TGTGCCAGCAGCTTAACAGGGGGTGAGGATTCTGAAGCTTTCTTT. It codes for CASSLTGGEDSEAFF.

This clonotype showed up many times. The chain couples TRBV2 to TRBJ2-7, with D unresolved. V shed 8 bases and J shed 3 bases, with 11 bases lying between them. Per germline, CDR1 SNHLY and CDR2 FYNNEI. The CDR3 runs to 12 residues. CDR3 nucleotide sequence: TGTGCCAGCGGTACGGGTGACTACGAGCAGTACTTC. Amino acid sequence: CASGTGDYEQYF. The full variable domain, its missing parts supplied by reference TRBV2 and TRBJ2-7, is EPEVTQTPSHQVTQMGQEVILRCVPISNHLYFYWYRQILGQKVEFLVSFYNNEISEKSEIFDDQFSVERPDGSNFTLKIRSTKLEDSAMYFCASGTGDYEQYFGPGTRLTVT.

The chain carries TRBV7-8 and TRBJ1-1; 11 bases line up with TRBD1. The CDR3 runs 15 residues. V lost 11 bases, J lost 4 bases, and 12 bases stayed unmatched. Germline CDR1 and CDR2: SGHVS and FQNEAQ. The CDR3 region has the DNA TGTGCCCTTCGGACAGGGGGCGTCGGGGGCACTGAAGCTTTCTTT. This sequence encodes CALRTGGVGGTEAFF. The whole variable domain, remainder taken from reference TRBV7-8 and TRBJ1-1, is GAGVSQSPRYKVAKRGQDVALRCDPISGHVSLFWYQQALGQGPEFLTYFQNEAQLDKSGLPSDRFFAERPEGSVSTLKIQRTQQEDSAVYLCALRTGGVGGTEAFFGQGTRLTVV.

In its sample, this clonotype was seen many times. The chain couples TRBV5-6 to TRBJ2-5; 12 bases are shared with TRBD2. The J call is uncertain, as TRBJ2-1 better fits the DNA end. In germline, CDR1 is SGHDT, CDR2 YYEEEE. The CDR3 is made up of 17 amino acids. DNA of the CDR3: TGTGCCAGCAGCAGAGCCCCTAGCGGGAGGGGAAACAATGAGCAGTTCTTC. This sequence encodes CASSRAPSGRGNNEQFF.

This clonotype was counted at least ten times. The chain joins TRBV7-2 to TRBJ2-5; D call uncertain. The germline CDR1 and CDR2 sequences are SGHTA and FQGNSA. CDR3 size: 13 residues. V was cut by 5 bases and J by 2 bases, with 9 bases left in between. The CDR3 sequence: CASSRTVQETQYF. DNA for the CDR3: TGTGCCAGCAGCCGCACAGTTCAAGAGACCCAGTACTTC.

A word on this clonotype: Given a much more abundant clone one base away, this may be a read error. The chain recombines TRBV27 with TRBJ1-5; D is uncertain. Per the germline V gene, CDR1 is MNHEY and CDR2 is SMNVEV (reference sequence). V was pared by 1 base and J by 2 bases, with 9 bases between. This CDR3 region has 15 residues. The CDR3 DNA reads as TGTGCCAGCAGTTTATGGTCGAGGGGCAATCAGCCCCAGCATTTT. As protein: CASSLWSRGNQPQHF.

This clonotype was seen at least ten times. The rearrangement links TRBV28 to TRBJ1-5, with D possibly TRBD1 on 6 matching bases. V lost 10 bases and J lost 0, with 7 bases in between. This CDR3 region has 12 residues. Germline V gene sequence: CDR1 MDHEN, CDR2 SYDVKM. The CDR3 nucleotides read TGTGCCATCAGGGGTAGCAATCAGCCCCAGCATTTT. Amino acids: CAIRGSNQPQHF.

In this sample, this clonotype turned up many times. CDR3 sequence (DNA): TGTGCCAGCAGTCCGATGGGACTAGCGGGGGGCGAGGGAGGTACAGATACGCAGTATTTT. It codes for CASSPMGLAGGEGGTDTQYF. The gene calls are TRBV28 and TRBJ2-3; TRBD2 matches at 15 bases. Germline values: CDR1 MDHEN, CDR2 SYDVKM. This CDR3 is 20 amino acids long. The V gene end was trimmed by 5 bases and the J gene end by 3 bases; junction bases not matched to a gene: 15. The full variable domain, completed using reference TRBV28 and TRBJ2-3, is DVKVTQSSRYLVKRTGEKVFLECVQDMDHENMFWYRQDPGLGLRLIYFSYDVKMKEKGDIPEGYSVSREKKERFSLILESASTNQTSMYLCASSPMGLAGGEGGTDTQYFGPGTRLTVL.

This clonotype has ten or more counts. The DNA for the CDR3 is TGTGCCAGCAATCCAGGAGTGGGGAATCAGCCCCAGCATTTT. Translating gives CASNPGVGNQPQHF. The genes are TRBV28 and TRBJ1-5; D gene uncertain. The CDR3 contains 14 residues. Germline CDR1 is MDHEN and CDR2 is SYDVKM. Trimming pared 7 bases from V and 4 bases from J, leaving 14 bases between.

The CDR3 protein is CASSRRGGNTGELFF. The CDR3 DNA follows: TGTGCCAGCAGCCGGAGGGGGGGGAACACCGGGGAGCTGTTTTTT. V is TRBV6-1 and J is TRBJ2-2, with D perhaps TRBD2 (7 bases). This CDR3 is built from 15 residues. Germline CDR1 reads MNHNS; CDR2 reads SASEGT. Trimming shortened V by 6 bases and J by 1 base, and 12 bases separated the two germline ends.

The genes are TRBV6-1 and TRBJ2-2; possible D gene TRBD2, 6 bases. CDR1 and CDR2 from the germline V gene are MNHNS and SASEGT. CDR3 length: 17 residues. V was trimmed by 2 bases and J by 1 base, leaving 14 bases between them. The CDR3 sequence: CASSEFGQGGNTGELFF. The CDR3 coding sequence is TGTGCCAGCAGTGAATTCGGGCAGGGAGGGAACACCGGGGAGCTGTTTTTT.

The rearrangement joins TRBV20-1 to TRBJ2-1, with D perhaps given as TRBD1 or TRBD2 (8 bases each). The germline V and J ends were trimmed by 0 bases and 8 bases, with 20 bases remaining between them. Germline V gene lookup returns CDR1 DFQATT and CDR2 SNEGSKA (reference sequence). The CDR3 is made up of 16 amino acids. The CDR3, as DNA: TGCAGTGCTAGAGATCCCGGGACAGGCGGGGGGTATGAGCAGTTCTTC. It yields the protein CSARDPGTGGGYEQFF.

This clonotype came up many times. The rearrangement links TRBV11-2 to TRBJ1-1; a possible D gene is TRBD1 (6 bases). The V and J ends lost 2 bases and 2 bases respectively, with 12 bases between them. Germline lookup yields CDR1 SGHAT and CDR2 FQNNGV. This CDR3 comprises 15 residues. CDR3 nucleotides: TGTGCCAGCAGCTTATACGGGGGCCAAAACACTGAAGCTTTCTTT. This sequence encodes CASSLYGGQNTEAFF.

Comments on this clonotype: A far more abundant clone sits one base away, making this likely a read error. CDR3: CSASPSGRSHEQYF. The CDR3 DNA is TGCAGTGCTAGTCCCAGCGGGAGGAGCCATGAGCAGTACTTC. This sequence joins TRBV20-1 and TRBJ2-7; 9 nucleotides match TRBD2. CDR1 is DFQATT, CDR2 SNEGSKA, per germline (reference sequence). V was clipped by 3 bases and J by 7 bases; unmatched bases: 10. CDR3 length equals 14 residues.

This clonotype was seen only a few times. The V and J genes are TRBV5-1 and TRBJ2-1; 7 nucleotides match TRBD1. This CDR3 contains 16 residues. With 3 bases clipped from V and 0 bases from J, the junction kept 6 bases outside the gene matches. Per the germline V gene, CDR1 is SGHRS and CDR2 is YFSETQ. CDR3 sequence (DNA): TGCGCCAGCAGCTCTCAGGGGGACGCCTCCTACAATGAGCAGTTCTTC. It translates to CASSSQGDASYNEQFF.

In this sample, this clonotype turned up many times. The gene calls are TRBV2 and TRBJ2-5; D might be TRBD1 (5 bases). CDR1 is SNHLY, CDR2 FYNNEI, per germline. The CDR3 contains 15 residues. V dropped 8 bases and J dropped 2 bases, with 18 bases sitting between them. The CDR3 DNA reads TGTGCCAGCGACCCCCTGACAGCCCGACAAGAGACCCAGTACTTC. It yields the protein CASDPLTARQETQYF.

The J gene is TRBJ2-7, the V gene TRBV19; the D is unclear. CDR3 size: 14 residues. CDR1 and CDR2 from the germline V gene are LNHDA and SQIVND (reference sequence). The V end lost 4 bases, the J end lost 9 bases, and 19 bases lay between the germline ends. Here the CDR3 reads CASSTQAGENRQYF. The CDR3 DNA follows: TGTGCCAGTAGTACCCAAGCAGGAGAGAACCGGCAGTACTTC.

A word on this clonotype: A much larger clone lies a single base off, so this may be a read error. This CDR3 is missing its conserved last phenylalanine or tryptophan, likely due to a read error. The J gene is TRBJ1-1, the V gene TRBV19; D is perhaps TRBD1 (5 bases). Looked up from germline, CDR1 is LNHDA and CDR2 is SQIVND (reference sequence). The CDR3 runs to 11 residues. Here the CDR3 reads CATGGNTEAFY. CDR3 bases: TGTGCTACGGGGGGTAACACTGAAGCTTTCTAT.

This clonotype appeared many times. This chain joins TRBV20-1 and TRBJ2-5; D unresolved. Trimming removed 3 bases from V and 2 bases from J, with 10 bases in between. CDR3 length equals 13 residues. The germline gives CDR1 DFQATT, CDR2 SNEGSKA (reference sequence). The CDR3 reads CSARQAAQETQYF. CDR3 sequence (DNA): TGCAGTGCTAGGCAGGCAGCGCAAGAGACCCAGTACTTC.

This clonotype was found a few times. The rearrangement uses TRBV12-3 or TRBV12-4 and TRBJ1-2; D is undetermined. This CDR3 spans 13 amino acids. V lost 5 bases and J lost 4, with 11 bases in between. This CDR3 is CASSRDWTYGYTF. CDR3 bases: TGTGCCAGCAGTCGCGACTGGACCTATGGCTACACCTTC.

This clonotype has a count of ten or more. This chain links TRBV29-1 with TRBJ1-2; D perhaps matches TRBD1 (6 bases). The V and J ends lost 5 bases and 0 bases respectively, with 10 bases between them. Germline assignment: CDR1 SQVTM and CDR2 ANQGSEA. The CDR3 totals 13 residues. Here the CDR3 reads CSVLDSSNYGYTF. The CDR3 DNA is TGCAGCGTTTTGGACAGTTCTAACTATGGCTACACCTTC.

The chain has TRBV7-2 and TRBJ2-1, with D perhaps matching TRBD1 (5 bases). The length of the CDR3 is 15 residues. Deletions cut 3 bases from V and 7 bases from J, with 16 bases between. CDR1 and CDR2 (germline): SGHTA, FQGNSA. The CDR3 is CASSLGSIPGNEQFF. The CDR3 coding sequence is TGTGCCAGCAGCTTGGGTAGCATCCCAGGGAATGAGCAGTTCTTC. Supplemented by reference TRBV7-2 and TRBJ2-1, the full variable domain reads GAGVSQSPSNKVTEKGKDVELRCDPISGHTALYWYRQSLGQGLEFLIYFQGNSAPDKSGLPSDRFSAERTGGSVSTLTIQRTQQEDSAVYLCASSLGSIPGNEQFFGPGTRLTVL.

The genes are TRBV24-1 and TRBJ2-2; 10 bases match TRBD2. Unmatched junction bases numbered 4, after V lost 4 bases and J lost 3 bases. The germline CDR1 and CDR2 sequences are KGHDR and SFDVKD. The CDR3 spans 16 residues. The CDR3 sequence is CATSDPGTSDTGELFF. CDR3 bases: TGTGCCACCAGTGACCCCGGGACTAGCGACACCGGGGAGCTGTTTTTT.

This clonotype was detected a few times. The chain combines TRBV29-1 with TRBJ2-3; D may match TRBD1 or TRBD2 (5 bases each). The V gene's germline CDR1 is SQVTM and CDR2 ANQGSEA. V dropped 7 bases and J dropped 4 bases, with 18 bases sitting between them. CDR3 size: 14 residues. CDR3 sequence: CSAEGPARADTQYF. In DNA, the CDR3 is TGCAGCGCTGAGGGGCCCGCCCGGGCAGATACGCAGTATTTT.

This clonotype occurred many times. The genes are TRBV2 and TRBJ2-3, with 7 bases matching TRBD2. Germline lookup yields CDR1 SNHLY and CDR2 FYNNEI. V shed 6 bases, J shed 2 bases, and the junction held 5 bases outside the gene matches. The CDR3 runs to 14 residues. The chain's CDR3 is CASRGGINTDTQYF. CDR3 nucleotide sequence: TGTGCCAGCAGGGGAGGGATTAACACAGATACGCAGTATTTT.

This clonotype was recorded at least ten times. CDR3 in amino acids: CASSLGQGMTYGYTF. CDR3 nucleotides: TGTGCCAGCAGCTTGGGACAGGGGATGACCTATGGCTACACCTTC. V and J are TRBV5-4 and TRBJ1-2, with 8 bases that match TRBD1. With 0 bases clipped from V and 4 bases from J, the junction kept 5 bases outside the gene matches. Germline CDR1 is SGHNT and CDR2 is YYREEE (reference sequence). This CDR3 has 15 residues.

This clonotype has just a few counts. As DNA, the CDR3 is TGTGCCAGCAGTTACTCGGGCCCCTCGACTAGCGGGAGAGCCGGGGAGCTGTTTTTT. This encodes CASSYSGPSTSGRAGELFF. This chain uses TRBV6-7 with TRBJ2-2; the match to TRBD2 covers 12 bases. TRBV6-7 is classed as an ORF, of uncertain function. This CDR3 comprises 19 residues. Losses at the gene ends were 0 bases for V and 6 bases for J; bases not matched to a gene: 11.

This clonotype was counted between two and nine times. The rearrangement links TRBV27 to TRBJ2-2; D ambiguous. Per germline, CDR1 MNHEY and CDR2 SMNVEV (reference sequence). Trimming removed 2 bases at V and 6 bases at J, with 16 bases between. The CDR3 runs 16 residues. The CDR3 DNA sequence: TGTGCCAGCAGTTTACTACTGGCTGGTGGCCCCGGGGAGCTGTTTTTT. Protein product: CASSLLLAGGPGELFF.

This clonotype occurred a few times. The CDR3 nucleotides read TGTGCCAGCAGTCCAACAGGGAATGGGGAAGCTTTCTTT. Protein product: CASSPTGNGEAFF. The chain joins TRBV6-2 or TRBV6-3 to TRBJ1-1, with a tentative D call TRBD1 (6 bases). This CDR3 region has 13 residues. The ends were cut back, 5 bases at V and 8 bases at J, with 15 bases in the middle. Germline V lookup: CDR1 MNHEY, CDR2 SVGEGT.